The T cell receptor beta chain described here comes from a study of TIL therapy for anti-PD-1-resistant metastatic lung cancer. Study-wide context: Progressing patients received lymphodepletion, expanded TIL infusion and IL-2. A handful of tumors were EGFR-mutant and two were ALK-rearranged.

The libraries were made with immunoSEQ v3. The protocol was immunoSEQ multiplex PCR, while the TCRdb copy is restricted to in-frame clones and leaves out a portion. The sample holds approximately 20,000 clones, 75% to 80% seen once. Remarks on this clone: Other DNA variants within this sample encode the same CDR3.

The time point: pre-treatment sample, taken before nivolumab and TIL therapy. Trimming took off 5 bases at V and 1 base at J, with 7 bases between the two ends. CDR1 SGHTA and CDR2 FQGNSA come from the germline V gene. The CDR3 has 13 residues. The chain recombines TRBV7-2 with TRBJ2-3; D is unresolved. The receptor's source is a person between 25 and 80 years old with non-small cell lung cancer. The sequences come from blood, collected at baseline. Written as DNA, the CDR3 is TGTGCCAGCAGCCTCCCGGGCACAGATACGCAGTATTTT. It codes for CASSLPGTDTQYF.